A single sample is the source of the 23 T cell receptor beta chains below, sequenced in a study of technical replicates of blood from four donors. Repertoires were generated with immunoSEQ multiplex PCR, while TCRdb's copy carries only in-frame clones and drops some. The data show 60,000 to 80,000 clones, approximately 90% seen once. The sequenced sample was T cells isolated from PBMCs. The origin of the receptors is a human donor in good health.

This clone has only a few counts. J is TRBJ2-3 and V is TRBV9; possibly TRBD2 for D (6 bases). The CDR3 contains 13 residues. The germline V gene has CDR1 SGDLS and CDR2 YYNGEE. V gave up 0 bases and J gave up 11 bases, with 13 bases separating them. The CDR3, as DNA: TGTGCCAGCAGCGTAGAGGACGGGAGCGGGCAGTATTTT. This sequence encodes CASSVEDGSGQYF.

The chain joins TRBV19 to TRBJ2-7; 8 bases align to TRBD1. Germline V CDR1 and CDR2: LNHDA, SQIVND (reference sequence). The junction had 7 bases not matched to a gene; V was cut back by 7 bases and J by 2 bases. This CDR3 contains 14 residues. CDR3 DNA sequence: TGTGCCAGTACCCAGACAGGGGACACCTACGAGCAGTACTTC. Protein sequence: CASTQTGDTYEQYF. The full variable domain, its missing parts supplied by reference TRBV19 and TRBJ2-7, is DGGITQSPKYLFRKEGQNVTLSCEQNLNHDAMYWYRQDPGQGLRLIYYSQIVNDFQKGDIAEGYSVSREKKESFPLTVTSAQKNPTAFYLCASTQTGDTYEQYFGPGTRLTVT.

The V gene is TRBV19, the J gene TRBJ1-5; 8 nucleotides agree with TRBD1. The V segment lost 3 bases and the J segment 6 bases; nucleotides outside the gene matches: 7. The germline gives CDR1 LNHDA, CDR2 SQIVND (reference sequence). The CDR3 extends over 15 amino acids. CDR3 sequence reads: CASSIAPGGGQPQHF. The CDR3 region has the DNA TGTGCCAGTAGTATTGCCCCAGGGGGCGGTCAGCCCCAGCATTTT.

This sequence joins TRBV19 and TRBJ2-2; 10 nucleotides line up with TRBD1. CDR1 LNHDA and CDR2 SQIVND come from the germline V gene (reference sequence). CDR3 length: 16 amino acids. Germline trimming cut 5 bases from V and 4 bases from J; bases unmatched to any gene: 7. For the CDR3, the DNA is TGTGCCAGTAGTCCTCGGACAGGGGGAGGCACCGGGGAGCTGTTTTTT. Translated, it gives CASSPRTGGGTGELFF.

The chain uses TRBV18 and TRBJ1-2, with a weak D call TRBD1 (5 bases). Germline-derived CDR1 and CDR2 are KGHSH and LQKENI. This CDR3 is 16 amino acids long. Trimming stripped 2 bases from V and 0 bases from J, with 13 bases between. The CDR3 sequence is CASSPGGTGANYGYTF. The CDR3 DNA reads as TGTGCCAGCTCACCAGGGGGAACGGGAGCTAACTATGGCTACACCTTC.

The chain links TRBV28 to TRBJ1-1; 9 positions agree with TRBD1. The germline CDR1 and CDR2 sequences are MDHEN and SYDVKM. J gave up 3 bases and V 5 bases, and 7 bases lay outside the gene matches. The CDR3 totals 15 residues. In nucleotides, the CDR3 is TGTGCCAGCAGTCTACCGGGACAGGGCCACACTGAAGCTTTCTTT. Translated: CASSLPGQGHTEAFF.

The rearrangement uses TRBV5-4 and TRBJ2-3, with TRBD2 matching over 12 bases. V was pared by 7 bases and J by 3 bases, with 0 bases of the junction left unmatched. Germline V gene data show CDR1 as SGHNT and CDR2 as YYREEE (reference sequence). The CDR3 is made up of 13 amino acids. This chain's CDR3 is CASGLAGTDTQYF. The CDR3 region has the DNA TGTGCCAGCGGACTAGCGGGGACAGATACGCAGTATTTT.

The chain joins TRBV5-1 to TRBJ2-1, with TRBD2 identical over 7 bases. Per germline, CDR1 SGHRS and CDR2 YFSETQ. This CDR3 contains 16 residues. With 0 bases clipped from V and 6 bases from J, the junction kept 9 bases outside the gene matches. The CDR3 region has the DNA TGCGCCAGCAGCTTGGCGCGCGGGGGATCTTTCAATGAGCAGTTCTTC. Protein product: CASSLARGGSFNEQFF.

This clone was observed once. The chain employs TRBV5-6 and TRBJ2-1; D is possibly TRBD1 (5 bases). Germline-derived CDR1 and CDR2 are SGHDT and YYEEEE. The CDR3 covers 19 residues. V dropped 3 bases and J dropped 2 bases, with 24 bases sitting between them. The CDR3 here is CASSSLDFLGQGPYNEQFF. The CDR3 coding sequence is TGTGCCAGCAGCTCTCTCGACTTCCTCGGACAAGGGCCCTACAATGAGCAGTTCTTC. The full variable domain, completed using reference TRBV5-6 and TRBJ2-1, is DAGVTQSPTHLIKTRGQQVTLRCSPKSGHDTVSWYQQALGQGPQFIFQYYEEEERQRGNFPDRFSGHQFPNYSSELNVNALLLGDSALYLCASSSLDFLGQGPYNEQFFGPGTRLTVL.

The V gene is TRBV5-1, the J gene TRBJ2-3; D possibly corresponds to TRBD1 (5 bases). CDR1 and CDR2 from the germline V gene are SGHRS and YFSETQ. Trimming removed 0 bases from V and 2 bases from J, with 10 bases in between. The CDR3 has 15 amino acids. CDR3 bases: TGCGCCAGCAGCTTGGAGGACAAATACACAGATACGCAGTATTTT. Translation gives CASSLEDKYTDTQYF.

The chain joins TRBV15 to TRBJ1-2; 7 bases are a match to TRBD1. The germline CDR1 and CDR2 sequences are LNHNV and YYDKDF (reference sequence). The CDR3 runs 15 residues. With 0 bases clipped from V and 4 bases from J, the junction kept 5 bases outside the gene matches. CDR3 loop: CATSREQGSAYGYTF. Written as DNA, the CDR3 is TGTGCCACCAGCAGAGAACAGGGGTCGGCCTATGGCTACACCTTC.

The rearrangement links TRBV4-1 to TRBJ1-4; TRBD1 aligns across 7 bases. This CDR3 has 17 residues. Germline CDR1 MGHRA, CDR2 YSYEKL. The trim removed 1 base at V and 8 bases at J, leaving 13 bases unmatched. The CDR3 nucleotides are TGCGCCAGCAGCCAAGTTTTAGTCCGGCAGGGGGGAGAAAAACTGTTTTTT. It is translated as CASSQVLVRQGGEKLFF.

V is TRBV5-5 and J is TRBJ1-1; D unclear. The CDR3 has 16 amino acids. The V and J ends lost 3 bases and 0 bases respectively, with 15 bases between them. CDR1 and CDR2 (germline): SGHKS, YYEKEE (reference sequence). CDR3 sequence reads: CASSSPVGGMNTEAFF. For the CDR3, the DNA is TGTGCCAGCAGCTCGCCAGTCGGAGGGATGAACACTGAAGCTTTCTTT.

CDR3 nucleotides: TGTGCCAGCTCACCACAGGAGGCAGATATTACCGGGGAGCTGTTTTTT. Its translation is CASSPQEADITGELFF. The chain links TRBV18 to TRBJ2-2, with a weak D call TRBD2 (5 bases). The CDR3 is 16 residues long. CDR1 KGHSH and CDR2 LQKENI come from the germline V gene. V was trimmed by 1 base and J by 5 bases, leaving 14 bases between them.

This clone was seen just once. The J gene is TRBJ2-1, the V gene TRBV5-1, with D perhaps matching TRBD2 (5 bases). Germline assignment: CDR1 SGHRS and CDR2 YFSETQ. CDR3 length: 15 amino acids. V lost 5 bases, J lost 8 bases, and 20 bases lay in between. The CDR3 loop reads CASREDVSEGYEQFF. The CDR3 DNA reads as TGCGCCAGCAGAGAAGATGTAAGTGAGGGCTATGAGCAGTTCTTC.

The J gene is TRBJ2-1, the V gene TRBV11-2, with 7 bases identical to TRBD2. V lost 0 bases to trimming and J lost 3 bases; unmatched junction nucleotides: 11. Germline CDR1 is SGHAT and CDR2 is FQNNGV. This CDR3 is built from 18 residues. CDR3 DNA sequence: TGTGCCAGCAGCTTAGATCTCGTGGGCGGGAGTTTCTACAATGAGCAGTTCTTC. It codes for CASSLDLVGGSFYNEQFF.

This clone was observed once. The CDR3 is CASSVPQSSGNTIYF. The CDR3 bases are TGTGCCAGTAGTGTCCCACAGTCCTCTGGAAACACCATATATTTT. The genes are TRBV19 and TRBJ1-3; D call uncertain. In germline, CDR1 is LNHDA, CDR2 SQIVND (reference sequence). The CDR3 has 15 amino acids. Trimming shortened V by 5 bases and J by 0 bases, and 11 bases separated the two germline ends. The complete variable domain, with remaining parts taken from reference TRBV19 and TRBJ1-3, reads DGGITQSPKYLFRKEGQNVTLSCEQNLNHDAMYWYRQDPGQGLRLIYYSQIVNDFQKGDIAEGYSVSREKKESFPLTVTSAQKNPTAFYLCASSVPQSSGNTIYFGEGSWLTVV.

This chain links TRBV6-5 with TRBJ2-3; D uncertain. V was trimmed by 0 bases and J by 1 base, leaving 11 bases between them. The CDR3 is 16 residues long. Germline loops: CDR1 MNHEY, CDR2 SVGAGI. In nucleotides, the CDR3 is TGTGCCAGCAGTTACTCGATCGGTGAACGCACAGATACGCAGTATTTT. This sequence encodes CASSYSIGERTDTQYF.

The chain employs TRBV19 and TRBJ1-1; TRBD1 might be the D (5 bases). The V and J ends lost 3 bases and 8 bases respectively, with 16 bases between them. This CDR3 has 14 residues. Germline CDR1 reads LNHDA; CDR2 reads SQIVND (reference sequence). CDR3 sequence: CASSINGGRTEAFF. The CDR3 bases are TGTGCCAGTAGTATTAACGGGGGGAGGACAGAAGCTTTCTTT.

The V and J genes are TRBV5-6 and TRBJ2-7; D gene uncertain. This CDR3 has 12 residues. V shed 2 bases and J shed 6 bases, with 9 bases lying between them. Per germline, CDR1 SGHDT and CDR2 YYEEEE. DNA for the CDR3: TGTGCCAGCAGCTTTCTAACCCTCGAGCAGTACTTC. Amino acid sequence: CASSFLTLEQYF.

V usage is TRBV4-1 and J usage is TRBJ2-7; tentative D call: TRBD1 (6 bases). Germline CDR1 MGHRA, CDR2 YSYEKL. V lost 4 bases to trimming and J lost 2 bases, with 9 bases between them. This CDR3 spans 13 amino acids. The DNA for the CDR3 is TGCGCCAGCAGCCCGGACAGAACCTACGAGCAGTACTTC. Translated: CASSPDRTYEQYF.

V gene TRBV27 combines with J gene TRBJ1-1; D may be TRBD1 (6 bases). The V gene lost 7 bases and the J gene lost 7 bases, with 16 bases spanning the gap. The CDR3 runs to 13 residues. CDR1 MNHEY and CDR2 SMNVEV come from the germline V gene (reference sequence). CDR3 sequence (DNA): TGTGCCAGCACCGAAAACAGGGTCGGTGAAGCTTTCTTT. As protein: CASTENRVGEAFF.

The J gene is TRBJ2-1, the V gene TRBV28, with 12 bases lining up with TRBD2. This CDR3 region has 15 residues. From germline, CDR1 is MDHEN and CDR2 SYDVKM. With V trimmed by 5 bases and J by 5 bases, 4 bases remained unmatched. The CDR3 spells CASSQRLAGDNEQFF. Here the CDR3 DNA reads TGTGCCAGCAGTCAGAGACTAGCGGGAGACAATGAGCAGTTCTTC.